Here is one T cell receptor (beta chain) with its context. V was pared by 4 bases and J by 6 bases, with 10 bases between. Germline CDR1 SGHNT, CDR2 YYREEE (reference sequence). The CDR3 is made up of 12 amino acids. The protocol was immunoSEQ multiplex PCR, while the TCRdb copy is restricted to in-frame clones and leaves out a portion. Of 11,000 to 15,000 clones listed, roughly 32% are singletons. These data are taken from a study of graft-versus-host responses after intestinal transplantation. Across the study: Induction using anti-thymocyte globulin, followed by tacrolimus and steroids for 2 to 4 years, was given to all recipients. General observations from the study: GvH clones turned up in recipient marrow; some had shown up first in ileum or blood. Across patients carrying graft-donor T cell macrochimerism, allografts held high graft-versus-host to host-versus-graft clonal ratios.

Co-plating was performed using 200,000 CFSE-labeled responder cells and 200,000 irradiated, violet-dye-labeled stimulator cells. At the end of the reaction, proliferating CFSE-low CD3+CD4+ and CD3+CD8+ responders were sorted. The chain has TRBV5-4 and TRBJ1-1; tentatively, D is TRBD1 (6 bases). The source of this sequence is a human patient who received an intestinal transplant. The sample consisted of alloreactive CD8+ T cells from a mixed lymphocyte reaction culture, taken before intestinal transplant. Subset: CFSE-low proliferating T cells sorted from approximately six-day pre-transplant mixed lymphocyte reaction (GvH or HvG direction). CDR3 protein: CASSQGGPEAFF. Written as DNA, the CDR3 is TGTGCCAGCAGCCAAGGGGGGCCTGAAGCTTTCTTT.